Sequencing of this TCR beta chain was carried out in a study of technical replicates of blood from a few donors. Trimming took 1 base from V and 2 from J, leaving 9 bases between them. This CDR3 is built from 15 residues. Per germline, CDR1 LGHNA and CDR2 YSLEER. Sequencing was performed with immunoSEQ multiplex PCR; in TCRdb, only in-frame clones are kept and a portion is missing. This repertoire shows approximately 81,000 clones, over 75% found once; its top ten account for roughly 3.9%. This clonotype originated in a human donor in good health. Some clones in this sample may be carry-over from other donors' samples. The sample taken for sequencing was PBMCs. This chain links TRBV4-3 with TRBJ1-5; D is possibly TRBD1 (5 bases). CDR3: CASSQGLGGNQPQHF. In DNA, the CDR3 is TGCGCCAGCAGCCAAGGGCTAGGGGGCAATCAGCCCCAGCATTTT.